These 3 T cell receptor beta chains came from one sample sequenced in a study of shared clonotypes between healthy human individuals. TCRdb's table, derived via immunoSEQ multiplex PCR, lists solely in-frame clones and lacks some. In the table there are some 2 million clones, 85% to 95% of which are singletons. What was sequenced was naive CD4+ T cells sorted from blood. Noted subset: CD45RA+ positively selected. Receptors originate from a young man in good health.

This clone was counted a single time. This chain joins TRBV4-2 and TRBJ2-5; 11 bases fit TRBD2. The V gene end was trimmed by 4 bases and the J gene end by 4 bases; junction bases not matched to a gene: 8. The CDR3 has 16 amino acids. Germline V gene data show CDR1 as LGHNA and CDR2 as YNFKEQ. The CDR3 protein is CASSPSLAGGGETQYF. The CDR3 coding sequence is TGTGCCAGCAGCCCCTCTCTAGCGGGGGGCGGAGAGACCCAGTACTTC.

This clone was detected only once. The genes are TRBV14 and TRBJ2-1, with a weak D call TRBD2 (6 bases). CDR1 and CDR2 (germline): SGHDN, FVKESK. V was trimmed by 1 base and J by 4 bases, leaving 14 bases between them. The CDR3 length is 16 residues. The CDR3 nucleotides are TGTGCCAGCAGCCAAGTAGCCGGGACTTCTTACAATGAGCAGTTCTTC. It codes for CASSQVAGTSYNEQFF.

The chain has TRBV10-2 and TRBJ2-2, with 7 nucleotides matching TRBD1. The germline V gene encodes CDR1 WSHSY and CDR2 SAAADI. Losses at the gene ends were 0 bases for V and 7 bases for J; bases not matched to a gene: 2. The CDR3 has 14 amino acids. CDR3 amino acids: CASSESQGVGELFF. CDR3 nucleotide sequence: TGCGCCAGCAGTGAGTCGCAGGGGGTCGGGGAGCTGTTTTTT.